This passage covers 27 T cell receptor beta chains from one sample sequenced in a study of OX40 agonist ivuxolimab in advanced cancers. Some clones are missing from TCRdb's copy, which holds only in-frame ones; the method was immunoSEQ multiplex PCR. The sample consists of 70,000 or so clones, about 93% of them appearing once. The material was CD4+ or CD8+ T cells sorted from blood, obtained in a trial of the OX40 agonist ivuxolimab. The receptor set was obtained from an adult with an advanced solid tumor such as melanoma, head and neck, liver or kidney cancer.

The J gene is TRBJ1-2, the V gene TRBV5-6; 12 nucleotides agree with TRBD1. Germline V gene lookup returns CDR1 SGHDT and CDR2 YYEEEE. V lost 4 bases, J lost 2 bases, and 12 bases stayed unmatched. The CDR3 length is 18 residues. CDR3 sequence reads: CASSRNRDRGPRNYGYTF. DNA of the CDR3: TGTGCCAGCAGCAGAAACCGGGACAGGGGGCCAAGGAACTATGGCTACACCTTC.

This chain uses TRBV5-1 with TRBJ1-2; TRBD1 agrees at 7 bases. Unmatched junction bases numbered 10, after V lost 4 bases and J lost 4 bases. The CDR3 runs to 15 residues. Germline CDR1 reads SGHRS; CDR2 reads YFSETQ. In nucleotides, the CDR3 is TGCGCCAGCAGCCCGTACGAGCCAGGGGGCTATGGCTACACCTTC. Its protein product is CASSPYEPGGYGYTF. The full variable domain, with the rest looked up from reference TRBV5-1 and TRBJ1-2, is KAGVTQTPRYLIKTRGQQVTLSCSPISGHRSVSWYQQTPGQGLQFLFEYFSETQRNKGNFPGRFSGRQFSNSRSEMNVSTLELGDSALYLCASSPYEPGGYGYTFGSGTRLTVV.

The J gene is TRBJ2-5, the V gene TRBV6-5; D may be TRBD2 (7 bases). Germline CDR1 and CDR2: MNHEY and SVGAGI. V shed 0 bases and J shed 5 bases, with 10 bases lying between them. The CDR3 contains 14 residues. The CDR3 nucleotides are TGTGCCAGCAGTTACTCTGCGGGGGCGGAGACCCAGTACTTC. This translates into CASSYSAGAETQYF.

As DNA, the CDR3 is TGCGCCAGCAGGCCGGGACAGCACAATGAGCAGTTCTTC. This gives the protein CASRPGQHNEQFF. The chain employs TRBV5-1 and TRBJ2-1; 7 nucleotides match TRBD1. The CDR3 has 13 amino acids. Germline values: CDR1 SGHRS, CDR2 YFSETQ. With V trimmed by 5 bases and J by 5 bases, 4 bases remained unmatched.

The rearrangement uses TRBV5-6 and TRBJ1-1; no definite D call. The germline V and J ends were trimmed by 4 bases and 6 bases, with 10 bases remaining between them. The CDR3 contains 12 residues. Germline lookup yields CDR1 SGHDT and CDR2 YYEEEE. This CDR3 reads CASSDDIAEAFF. Written as DNA, the CDR3 is TGTGCCAGCAGCGATGACATCGCTGAAGCTTTCTTT.

J is TRBJ2-7 and V is TRBV27; 12 nucleotides match TRBD2. This CDR3 has 17 amino acids. The trim removed 6 bases at V and 3 bases at J, leaving 12 bases unmatched. Germline values: CDR1 MNHEY, CDR2 SMNVEV (reference sequence). CDR3 sequence: CASRQLAGGPTHYEQYF. DNA of the CDR3: TGTGCCAGCAGGCAACTAGCGGGGGGTCCCACTCACTACGAGCAGTACTTC.

This chain links TRBV6-5 with TRBJ2-7; 7 bases match TRBD2. CDR3 length equals 16 residues. Germline CDR1 and CDR2: MNHEY and SVGAGI. V gave up 0 bases and J gave up 2 bases; unmatched junction bases: 7. CDR3 nucleotide sequence: TGTGCCAGCAGTTACTCCAGCGGGGAAGGGGCCTACGAGCAGTACTTC. This sequence encodes CASSYSSGEGAYEQYF.

DNA of the CDR3: TGTGCCAGCAGCTCTATTACAGGGAATCAGCCCCAGCATTTT. This gives the protein CASSSITGNQPQHF. This chain joins TRBV7-9 and TRBJ1-5, with D possibly being TRBD1 (6 bases). The CDR3 runs to 14 residues. V was trimmed by 4 bases and J by 4 bases, leaving 11 bases between them. Germline V gives CDR1 SEHNR, CDR2 FQNEAQ (reference sequence).

This rearrangement joins TRBV9 to TRBJ2-3, with TRBD2 matching over 11 bases. Germline CDR1 reads SGDLS; CDR2 reads YYNGEE. The trim removed 6 bases at V and 4 bases at J, leaving 7 bases unmatched. The CDR3 is 15 residues long. The CDR3, as DNA: TGTGCCAGCACCTCGACTAGCGGGGTCCCAGATACGCAGTATTTT. Its translation: CASTSTSGVPDTQYF.

The chain uses TRBV5-5 and TRBJ1-1; D is unresolved. Between the trimmed V and J ends, which lost 4 bases and 9 bases, there was a span of 19 bases. The CDR3 spans 14 residues. Germline CDR1 is SGHKS and CDR2 is YYEKEE (reference sequence). The CDR3 reads CASSPGWGQQQAFF. In nucleotides, the CDR3 is TGTGCCAGCAGCCCCGGTTGGGGTCAGCAGCAAGCTTTCTTT. The entire variable domain, with the rest obtained from reference TRBV5-5 and TRBJ1-1, is as follows: DAGVTQSPTHLIKTRGQQVTLRCSPISGHKSVSWYQQVLGQGPQFIFQYYEKEERGRGNFPDRFSARQFPNYSSELNVNALLLGDSALYLCASSPGWGQQQAFFGQGTRLTVV.

This clone occurred once. The chain links TRBV6-6 to TRBJ2-7, with D hard to call. This CDR3 has 14 amino acids. Germline-derived CDR1 and CDR2 are MNHNY and SVGAGI (reference sequence). V was pared by 0 bases and J by 3 bases, with 9 bases between. The CDR3, as DNA: TGTGCCAGCAGTTACTCGCCAGAGAGCTACGAGCAGTACTTC. Amino acid sequence: CASSYSPESYEQYF.

The genes are TRBV5-4 and TRBJ2-7, with D hard to call. Per the germline V gene, CDR1 is SGHNT and CDR2 is YYREEE (reference sequence). Trimming cost V 0 bases and J 4 bases, with 5 bases left between them. The CDR3 length is 12 residues. CDR3 DNA: TGTGCCAGCAGCTTGGGGGCGTACGAGCAGTACTTC. Its translation is CASSLGAYEQYF.

V usage is TRBV7-2 and J usage is TRBJ2-5, with 15 bases matching TRBD2. J lost 1 base, V lost 5 bases, and 5 bases had no gene match. Germline V gene lookup returns CDR1 SGHTA and CDR2 FQGNSA. The CDR3 consists of 17 residues. The CDR3 DNA is TGTGCCAGCAGCCGGACTAGCGGGGGGGCCTTCCAAGAGACCCAGTACTTC. Amino acids: CASSRTSGGAFQETQYF.

The chain is built from TRBV29-1 and TRBJ1-2, with TRBD1 as a possible D gene (5 bases). V lost 6 bases, J lost 3 bases, and 11 bases lay in between. Germline V lookup: CDR1 SQVTM, CDR2 ANQGSEA. The CDR3 spans 12 residues. CDR3 in amino acids: CSVGGEDYGYTF. Here the CDR3 DNA reads TGCAGCGTGGGGGGGGAGGACTATGGCTACACCTTC.

V gene TRBV27 combines with J gene TRBJ2-7, with D hard to call. The germline V gene has CDR1 MNHEY and CDR2 SMNVEV (reference sequence). Trimming stripped 3 bases from V and 1 base from J, with 10 bases between. The CDR3 is made up of 14 amino acids. CDR3 DNA: TGTGCCAGCAGTTTTAGAGACTCATCCTACGAGCAGTACTTC. Translating it yields CASSFRDSSYEQYF.

The chain recombines TRBV29-1 with TRBJ1-2, with TRBD1 identical over 9 bases. Germline CDR1 SQVTM, CDR2 ANQGSEA. V was pared by 8 bases and J by 2 bases, with 3 bases of the junction left unmatched. This CDR3 contains 12 residues. CDR3 loop: CSIGTGNYGYTF. CDR3 coding DNA: TGCAGCATTGGGACAGGGAACTATGGCTACACCTTC.

The V call is TRBV9, the J call TRBJ1-2; 9 bases fit TRBD1. Per the germline V gene, CDR1 is SGDLS and CDR2 is YYNGEE. V lost 4 bases, J lost 3 bases, and 10 bases stayed unmatched. The length of the CDR3 is 16 residues. CDR3 amino acids: CASSTQLGQGDYGYTF. The CDR3 coding sequence is TGTGCCAGCAGCACACAGCTGGGACAGGGCGACTATGGCTACACCTTC.

The rearrangement links TRBV18 to TRBJ2-2; D is perhaps TRBD2 (6 bases). The V and J ends lost 1 base and 5 bases respectively, with 14 bases between them. This CDR3 contains 16 residues. Germline V CDR1 and CDR2: KGHSH, LQKENI. CDR3 in amino acids: CASSPRFGRETGELFF. CDR3 DNA sequence: TGTGCCAGCTCACCACGGTTCGGGCGGGAAACCGGGGAGCTGTTTTTT. The variable domain in full, with the rest retrieved from reference TRBV18 and TRBJ2-2, is NAGVMQNPRHLVRRRGQEARLRCSPMKGHSHVYWYRQLPEEGLKFMVYLQKENIIDESGMPKERFSAEFPKEGPSILRIQQVVRGDSAAYFCASSPRFGRETGELFFGEGSRLTVL.

This chain connects TRBV7-8 to TRBJ2-3; 10 bases align to TRBD2. Germline CDR1 is SGHVS and CDR2 is FQNEAQ. Trimming removed 2 bases from V and 5 bases from J; junction bases left unmatched: 7. This CDR3 is built from 16 residues. The CDR3 DNA sequence: TGTGCCAGCAGCTTACTAGCGGGGGCTGGGGGAGATACGCAGTATTTT. It codes for CASSLLAGAGGDTQYF.

This rearrangement joins TRBV27 to TRBJ1-5; possible D gene TRBD1, 5 bases. Germline CDR1 and CDR2: MNHEY and SMNVEV (reference sequence). This CDR3 spans 14 amino acids. V lost 6 bases, J lost 4 bases, and 13 bases lay in between. CDR3 region: CASRPGGGNQPQHF. CDR3 nucleotide sequence: TGTGCCAGCAGACCCGGGGGGGGAAATCAGCCCCAGCATTTT.

The V call is TRBV11-2, the J call TRBJ2-7; tentative D call: TRBD1 (6 bases). Trimming took off 7 bases at V and 4 bases at J, with 17 bases between the two ends. This CDR3 is built from 14 residues. The germline V gene encodes CDR1 SGHAT and CDR2 FQNNGV. The CDR3 spells CASTPSGTKYEQYF. The CDR3 coding sequence is TGTGCCAGCACCCCGTCTGGGACAAAATACGAGCAGTACTTC. Variable domain in full (rest from reference TRBV11-2 and TRBJ2-7): EAGVAQSPRYKIIEKRQSVAFWCNPISGHATLYWYQQILGQGPKLLIQFQNNGVVDDSQLPKDRFSAERLKGVDSTLKIQPAKLEDSAVYLCASTPSGTKYEQYFGPGTRLTVT.

This chain links TRBV6-4 with TRBJ2-3; TRBD2 matches 9 bases. The CDR3 runs to 14 residues. Germline CDR1 is MRHNA and CDR2 is SNTAGT. V trimming: 4 bases; J trimming: 1 base; junction bases outside the gene matches: 0. The CDR3 DNA reads TGTGCCAGCAGTGCTAGCGGGGGCACAGATACGCAGTATTTT. It encodes CASSASGGTDTQYF.

The chain carries TRBV13 and TRBJ1-2; D possibly corresponds to TRBD1 (5 bases). The V gene lost 4 bases and the J gene lost 4 bases, with 13 bases spanning the gap. The CDR3 is 14 amino acids. Germline CDR1 and CDR2: PRHDT and FYEKMQ (reference sequence). The CDR3 sequence: CASSSGTTAYGYTF. The CDR3 nucleotides read TGTGCCAGCAGCTCCGGGACGACAGCCTATGGCTACACCTTC.

The chain uses TRBV6-5 and TRBJ2-7, with TRBD1 matching 7 bases. The J segment lost 4 bases and the V segment lost 6 bases, leaving 6 bases of the junction unmatched. This CDR3 is 13 amino acids long. Germline CDR1 is MNHEY and CDR2 is SVGAGI. The CDR3 DNA is TGTGCCAGCAGCCCGGGACAGAGGTACGAGCAGTACTTC. Translating it yields CASSPGQRYEQYF.

Only a few counts were recorded for this clone. This chain joins TRBV2 and TRBJ1-2; 12 bases map to TRBD1. Germline V lookup: CDR1 SNHLY, CDR2 FYNNEI. There are 17 residues in the CDR3. Germline trimming cut 3 bases from V and 3 bases from J; bases unmatched to any gene: 8. CDR3: CASSDWDRGLTDYGYTF. As DNA, the CDR3 is TGTGCCAGCAGTGACTGGGACAGGGGGCTGACAGACTATGGCTACACCTTC.

The V gene is TRBV6-6, the J gene TRBJ2-7, with TRBD1 identical over 9 bases. The CDR3 length is 12 residues. V shed 4 bases and J 6 bases; nucleotides not matched to a gene: 1. Germline V gene data show CDR1 as MNHNY and CDR2 as SVGAGI (reference sequence). CDR3 sequence: CASSLTGGEQYF. CDR3 in DNA: TGTGCCAGCAGTTTGACAGGGGGCGAGCAGTACTTC.

The chain recombines TRBV4-1 with TRBJ1-1; 8 bases agree with TRBD1. The CDR3 sequence is 15 residues long. Trimming took 2 bases from V and 0 from J; bases not matched to a gene: 2. The germline CDR1 and CDR2 sequences are MGHRA and YSYEKL. In DNA form, the CDR3 reads TGCGCCAGCAGCCAACAGGACAGGGTGAACACTGAAGCTTTCTTT. Its protein product is CASSQQDRVNTEAFF.